Sequencing of this T cell receptor beta chain was carried out in a study of T-cell reconstitution after alpha-beta-depleted transplantation in children. Whole-study findings and limits: In some patients, recipient T cells and intrathymic progenitors surviving conditioning explained high day-60 diversity. One year after transplant, T-cell counts and diversity came mostly from newly produced T cells.

Trimming cost V 3 bases and J 11 bases, with 8 bases left between them. Germline V gene lookup returns CDR1 DFQATT and CDR2 SNEGSKA (reference sequence). The CDR3 runs 10 residues. Unique molecular identifiers were incorporated into the prepared TCRbeta library. Using its own MiXCR run on the PCR reads, TCRdb lists one record per CDR3 protein. The sample records approximately 500,000 distinct CDR3 sequences, about 10% being singletons. In this sample, this clonotype turned up many times. What it binds is not known. The chain has TRBV20-1 and TRBJ2-1; D may match TRBD1 or TRBD2 (5 bases each). Source: PBMCs, taken before TCRalphabeta/CD19-depleted stem cell transplant. This sequence originates from a child aged 2 to 10 with inherited bone marrow failure, due to receive a stem cell transplant. CDR3 nucleotide sequence: TGCAGTGCTAGTGAGGGGCAGCAGTTCTTC. It is translated as CSASEGQQFF.